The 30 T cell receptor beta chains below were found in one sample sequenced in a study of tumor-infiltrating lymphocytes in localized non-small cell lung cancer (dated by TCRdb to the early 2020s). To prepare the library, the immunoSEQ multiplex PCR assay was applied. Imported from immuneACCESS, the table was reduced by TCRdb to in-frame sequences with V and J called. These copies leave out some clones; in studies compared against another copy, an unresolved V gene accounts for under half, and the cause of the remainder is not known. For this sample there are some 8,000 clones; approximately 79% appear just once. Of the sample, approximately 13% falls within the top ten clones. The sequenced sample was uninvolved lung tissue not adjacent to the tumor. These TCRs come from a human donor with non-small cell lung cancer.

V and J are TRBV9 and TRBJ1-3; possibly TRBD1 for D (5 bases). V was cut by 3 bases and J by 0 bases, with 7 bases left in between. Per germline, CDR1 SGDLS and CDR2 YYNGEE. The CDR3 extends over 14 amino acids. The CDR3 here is CASSDGASGNTIYF. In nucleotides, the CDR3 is TGTGCCAGCAGCGACGGGGCCTCTGGAAACACCATATATTTT.

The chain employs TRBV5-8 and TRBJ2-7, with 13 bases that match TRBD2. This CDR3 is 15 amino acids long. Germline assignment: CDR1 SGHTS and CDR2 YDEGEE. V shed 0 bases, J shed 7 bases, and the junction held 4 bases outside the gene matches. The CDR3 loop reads CASSLGGGLAGEQYF. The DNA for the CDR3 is TGTGCCAGCAGCTTGGGGGGGGGACTAGCGGGAGAGCAGTACTTC.

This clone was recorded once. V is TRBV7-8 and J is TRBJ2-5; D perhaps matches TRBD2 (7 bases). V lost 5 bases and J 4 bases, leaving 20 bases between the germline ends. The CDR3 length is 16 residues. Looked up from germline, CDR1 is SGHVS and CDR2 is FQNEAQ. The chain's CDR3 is CASSTPARGRVETQYF. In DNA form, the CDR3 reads TGTGCCAGCAGCACCCCGGCTAGGGGGAGGGTAGAGACCCAGTACTTC.

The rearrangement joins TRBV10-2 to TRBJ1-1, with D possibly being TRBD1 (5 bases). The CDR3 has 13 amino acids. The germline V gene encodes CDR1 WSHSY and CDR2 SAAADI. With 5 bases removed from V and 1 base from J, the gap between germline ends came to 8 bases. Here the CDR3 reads CASSLDKNTEAFF. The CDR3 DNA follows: TGCGCCAGCAGTCTGGACAAGAACACTGAAGCTTTCTTT.

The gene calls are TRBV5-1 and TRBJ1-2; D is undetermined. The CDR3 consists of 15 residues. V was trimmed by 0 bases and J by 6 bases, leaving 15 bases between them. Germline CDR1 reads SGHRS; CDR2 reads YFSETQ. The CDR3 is CASSLDIRESHGYTF. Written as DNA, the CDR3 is TGCGCCAGCAGCTTGGATATACGGGAGTCCCATGGCTACACCTTC.

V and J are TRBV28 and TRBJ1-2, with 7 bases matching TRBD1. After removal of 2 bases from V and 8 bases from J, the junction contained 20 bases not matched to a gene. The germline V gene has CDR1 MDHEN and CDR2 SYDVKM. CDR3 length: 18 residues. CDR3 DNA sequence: TGTGCCAGCAGTTTAATAAGGGGACAGCCGGTTGGGGGACTAGGCTACACCTTC. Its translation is CASSLIRGQPVGGLGYTF.

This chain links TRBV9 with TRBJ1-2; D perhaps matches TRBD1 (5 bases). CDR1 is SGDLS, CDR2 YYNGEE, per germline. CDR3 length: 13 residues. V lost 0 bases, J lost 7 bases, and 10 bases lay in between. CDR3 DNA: TGTGCCAGCAGCGTAGAAAGGGGCGGTGGCTACACCTTC. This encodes CASSVERGGGYTF.

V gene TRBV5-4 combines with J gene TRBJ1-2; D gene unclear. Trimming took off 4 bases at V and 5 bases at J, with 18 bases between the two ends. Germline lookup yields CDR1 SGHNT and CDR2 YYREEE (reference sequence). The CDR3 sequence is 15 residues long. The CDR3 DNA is TGTGCCAGCAGCCGCGGGAAATCGGTGAATTATGGCTACACCTTC. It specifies CASSRGKSVNYGYTF.

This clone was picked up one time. Written as DNA, the CDR3 is TGTGCCTGGAGCCGAACAGGGGGAGCCTACGAGCAGTACTTC. As protein: CAWSRTGGAYEQYF. This chain joins TRBV30 and TRBJ2-7; 8 bases line up with TRBD1. Germline CDR1 GTSNPN, CDR2 SVGIG (reference sequence). CDR3 length: 14 amino acids. Trimming at V came to 3 bases and at J to 2 bases, leaving 6 bases not matched to a gene. Based on the CDR3 plus reference TRBV30 and TRBJ2-7, the full variable domain is SQTIHQWPATLVQPVGSPLSLECTVEGTSNPNLYWYRQAAGRGLQLLFYSVGIGQISSEVPQNLSASRPQDRQFILSSKKLLLSDSGFYLCAWSRTGGAYEQYFGPGTRLTVT.

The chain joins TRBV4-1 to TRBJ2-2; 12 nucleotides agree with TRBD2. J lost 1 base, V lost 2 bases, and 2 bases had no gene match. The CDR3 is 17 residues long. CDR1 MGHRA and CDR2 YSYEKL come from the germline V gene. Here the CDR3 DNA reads TGCGCCAGCAGCCAACTGACTAGCGGGAGGAACACCGGGGAGCTGTTTTTT. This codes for CASSQLTSGRNTGELFF.

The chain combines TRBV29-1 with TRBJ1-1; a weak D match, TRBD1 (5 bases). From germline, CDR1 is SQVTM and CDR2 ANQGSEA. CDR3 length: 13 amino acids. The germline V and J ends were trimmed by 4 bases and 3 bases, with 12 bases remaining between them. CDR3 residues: CSVGGVRDTEAFF. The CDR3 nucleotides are TGCAGCGTTGGAGGGGTCAGGGACACTGAAGCTTTCTTT.

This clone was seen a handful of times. The CDR3 DNA reads as TGCGCCAGCAGCTTTGACAATTCTTATTGGGATGAGCAGTTCTTC. It codes for CASSFDNSYWDEQFF. The chain links TRBV5-1 to TRBJ2-1; D is ambiguous. Germline CDR1 SGHRS, CDR2 YFSETQ. V shed 2 bases and J shed 8 bases, with 17 bases lying between them. The CDR3 spans 15 residues. The full variable domain, in which reference TRBV5-1 and TRBJ2-1 provide the parts outside the CDR3, is KAGVTQTPRYLIKTRGQQVTLSCSPISGHRSVSWYQQTPGQGLQFLFEYFSETQRNKGNFPGRFSGRQFSNSRSEMNVSTLELGDSALYLCASSFDNSYWDEQFFGPGTRLTVL.

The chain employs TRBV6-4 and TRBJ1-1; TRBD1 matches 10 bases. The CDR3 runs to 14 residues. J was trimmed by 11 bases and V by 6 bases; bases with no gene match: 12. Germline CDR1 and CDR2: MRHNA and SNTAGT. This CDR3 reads CASSPGQGDFDAFF. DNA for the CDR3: TGTGCCAGCAGCCCCGGACAGGGGGATTTCGATGCTTTCTTT.

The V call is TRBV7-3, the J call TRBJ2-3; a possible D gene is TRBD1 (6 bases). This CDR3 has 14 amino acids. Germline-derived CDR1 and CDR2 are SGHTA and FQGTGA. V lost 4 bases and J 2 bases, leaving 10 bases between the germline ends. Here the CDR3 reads CASSSQGYTDTQYF. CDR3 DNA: TGTGCCAGCAGCTCGCAGGGGTACACAGATACGCAGTATTTT.

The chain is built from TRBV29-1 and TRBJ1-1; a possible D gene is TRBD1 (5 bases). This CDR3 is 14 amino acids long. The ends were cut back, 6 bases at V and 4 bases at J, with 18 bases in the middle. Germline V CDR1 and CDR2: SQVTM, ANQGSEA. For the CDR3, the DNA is TGCAGCGTACTCGACGCGGGGCGTCGCACTGAAGCTTTCTTT. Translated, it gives CSVLDAGRRTEAFF.

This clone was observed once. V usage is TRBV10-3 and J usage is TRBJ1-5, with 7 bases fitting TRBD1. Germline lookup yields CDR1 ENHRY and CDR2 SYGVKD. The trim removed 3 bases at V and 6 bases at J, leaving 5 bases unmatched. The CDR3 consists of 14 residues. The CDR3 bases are TGTGCCATCAGTGAAGGGGGCCAGACTCAGCCCCAGCATTTT. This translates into CAISEGGQTQPQHF.

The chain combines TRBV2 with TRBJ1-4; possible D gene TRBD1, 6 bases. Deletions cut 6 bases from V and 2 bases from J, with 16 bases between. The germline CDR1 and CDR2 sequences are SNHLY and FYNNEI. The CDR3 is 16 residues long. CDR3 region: CASRTPGAMTNEKLFF. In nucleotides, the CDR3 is TGTGCCAGCAGAACCCCGGGGGCTATGACTAATGAAAAACTGTTTTTT.

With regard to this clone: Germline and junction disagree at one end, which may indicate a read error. The CDR3 DNA reads as TGTGCTAGCAGCCCTCAGACATCAGATACGCAGTATTTT. It specifies CASSPQTSDTQYF. The rearrangement links TRBV7-7 to TRBJ2-3; D not resolved. The CDR3 runs 13 residues. The germline gives CDR1 SSHAT, CDR2 FNYEAQ (reference sequence). The full variable domain, with the rest looked up from reference TRBV7-7 and TRBJ2-3, is GAGVSQSPRYKVTKRGQDVTLRCDPISSHATLYWYQQALGQGPEFLTYFNYEAQPDKSGLPSDRFSAERPEGSISTLTIQRTEQRDSAMYRCASSPQTSDTQYFGPGTRLTVL.

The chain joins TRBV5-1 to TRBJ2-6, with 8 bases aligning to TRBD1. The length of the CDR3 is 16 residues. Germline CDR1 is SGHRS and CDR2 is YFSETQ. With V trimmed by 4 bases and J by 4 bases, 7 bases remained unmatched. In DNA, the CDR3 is TGCGCCAGCAGCCAGGGACAGGAGGCGGGGGCCAACGTCCTGACTTTC. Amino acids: CASSQGQEAGANVLTF.

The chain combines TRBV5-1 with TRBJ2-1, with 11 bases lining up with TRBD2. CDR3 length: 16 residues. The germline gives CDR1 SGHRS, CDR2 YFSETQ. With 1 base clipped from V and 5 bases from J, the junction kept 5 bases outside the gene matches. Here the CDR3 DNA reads TGCGCCAGCAGCTTGCTTCTAGCGGGAGGTCACAATGAGCAGTTCTTC. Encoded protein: CASSLLLAGGHNEQFF.

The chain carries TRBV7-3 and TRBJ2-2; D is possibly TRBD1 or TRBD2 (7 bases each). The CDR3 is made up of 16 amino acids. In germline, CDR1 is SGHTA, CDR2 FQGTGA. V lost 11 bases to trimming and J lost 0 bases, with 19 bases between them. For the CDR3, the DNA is TGTGCCTCCAGGGAGGGGGCGGAGGCGAACACCGGGGAGCTGTTTTTT. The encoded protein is CASREGAEANTGELFF.

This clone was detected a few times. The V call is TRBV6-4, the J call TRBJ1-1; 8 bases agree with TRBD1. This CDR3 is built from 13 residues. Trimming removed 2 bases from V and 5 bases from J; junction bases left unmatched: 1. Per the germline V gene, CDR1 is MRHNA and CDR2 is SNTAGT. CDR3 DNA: TGTGCCAGCAGTGACGGGGACAGGACTGAAGCTTTCTTT. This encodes CASSDGDRTEAFF.

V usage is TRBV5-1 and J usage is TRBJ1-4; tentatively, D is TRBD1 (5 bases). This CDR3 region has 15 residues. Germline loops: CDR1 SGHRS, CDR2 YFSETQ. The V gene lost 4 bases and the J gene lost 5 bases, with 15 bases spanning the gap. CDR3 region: CASSRLQAGNEKLFF. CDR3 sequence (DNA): TGCGCCAGCAGCCGCCTACAGGCTGGAAATGAAAAACTGTTTTTT.

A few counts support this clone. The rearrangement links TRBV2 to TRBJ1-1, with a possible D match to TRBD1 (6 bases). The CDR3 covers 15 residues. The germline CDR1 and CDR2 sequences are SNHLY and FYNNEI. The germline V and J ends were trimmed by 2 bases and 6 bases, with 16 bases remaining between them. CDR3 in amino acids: CASSEMGTGRAEAFF. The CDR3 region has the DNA TGTGCCAGCAGTGAAATGGGTACAGGGAGGGCTGAAGCTTTCTTT.

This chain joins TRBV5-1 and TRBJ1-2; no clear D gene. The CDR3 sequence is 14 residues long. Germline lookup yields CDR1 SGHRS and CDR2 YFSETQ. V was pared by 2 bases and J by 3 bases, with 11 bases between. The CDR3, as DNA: TGCGCCAGCAGCTTAAGGTGGCGAGACTATGGCTACACCTTC. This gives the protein CASSLRWRDYGYTF.

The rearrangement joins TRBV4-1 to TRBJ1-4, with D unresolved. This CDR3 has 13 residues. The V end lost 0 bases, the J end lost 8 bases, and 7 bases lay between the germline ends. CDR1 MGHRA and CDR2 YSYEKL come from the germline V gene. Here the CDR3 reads CASSQDQEEKLFF. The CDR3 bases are TGCGCCAGCAGCCAAGATCAAGAAGAAAAACTGTTTTTT.

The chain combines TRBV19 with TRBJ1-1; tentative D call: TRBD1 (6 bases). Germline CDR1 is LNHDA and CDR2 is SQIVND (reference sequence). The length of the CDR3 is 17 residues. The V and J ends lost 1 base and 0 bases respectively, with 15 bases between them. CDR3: CASSIVGGRRMNTEAFF. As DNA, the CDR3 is TGTGCCAGTAGTATAGTTGGGGGGCGGCGGATGAACACTGAAGCTTTCTTT.

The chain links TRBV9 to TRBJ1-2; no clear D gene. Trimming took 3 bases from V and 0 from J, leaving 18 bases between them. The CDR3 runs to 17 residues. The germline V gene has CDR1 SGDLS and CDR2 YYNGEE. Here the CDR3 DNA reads TGTGCCAGCAGCGGTCAAAACCGACTGACTGCTAACTATGGCTACACCTTC. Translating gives CASSGQNRLTANYGYTF.

The CDR3 nucleotides read TGTGCCAGCAGCACCCACAGGGGCTTCGACACTGAAGCTTTCTTT. Encoded protein: CASSTHRGFDTEAFF. V and J are TRBV9 and TRBJ1-1, with 7 nucleotides matching TRBD1. From germline, CDR1 is SGDLS and CDR2 YYNGEE. The ends lost 4 bases at V and 3 bases at J; junction bases unmatched: 9. This CDR3 contains 15 residues.

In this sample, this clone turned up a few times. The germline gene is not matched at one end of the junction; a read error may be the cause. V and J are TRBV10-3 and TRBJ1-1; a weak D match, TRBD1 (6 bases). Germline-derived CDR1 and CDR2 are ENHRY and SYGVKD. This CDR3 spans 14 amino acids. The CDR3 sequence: CAIREGGPNTEAFF. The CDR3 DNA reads TGTGCCATCCGTGAAGGGGGTCCTAACACTGAAGCTTTCTTT.